One and the same sample provided the 9 T cell receptor beta chains below, sequenced in a study of blood T cell repertoires in COVID-19. Clones were sequenced by immunoSEQ multiplex PCR, and TCRdb holds only the in-frame ones, with some missing. The table has roughly 130,000 clones, around 87% seen once. Sequencing was carried out using peripheral blood. These TCRs come from a woman aged 60-75 years with acute or convalescent COVID-19.

The gene calls are TRBV28 and TRBJ1-5, with D perhaps TRBD1 (5 bases). V was pared by 3 bases and J by 5 bases, with 14 bases between. This CDR3 has 15 amino acids. Germline V gene sequence: CDR1 MDHEN, CDR2 SYDVKM. Here the CDR3 DNA reads TGTGCCAGCAGTTTCCCAGGGCGGGGTGATCAGCCCCAGCATTTT. Its protein product is CASSFPGRGDQPQHF.

The genes are TRBV30 and TRBJ2-1; 7 bases agree with TRBD1. The trim removed 4 bases at V and 0 bases at J, leaving 9 bases unmatched. The CDR3 spans 16 residues. From germline, CDR1 is GTSNPN and CDR2 SVGIG (reference sequence). The CDR3 sequence: CAWTSGGVSSYNEQFF. CDR3 nucleotides: TGTGCCTGGACCTCAGGGGGAGTGAGCTCCTACAATGAGCAGTTCTTC.

The chain carries TRBV19 and TRBJ1-2, with no clear D. Trimming shortened V by 5 bases and J by 0 bases, and 10 bases separated the two germline ends. The CDR3 consists of 14 residues. CDR1 is LNHDA, CDR2 SQIVND, per germline (reference sequence). The CDR3 nucleotides read TGTGCCAGTAGTCCTCCCCTAACTAACTATGGCTACACCTTC. Encoded protein: CASSPPLTNYGYTF.

Only one count was recorded for this clone. V usage is TRBV15 and J usage is TRBJ2-1; 11 nucleotides match TRBD1. V shed 1 base, J shed 8 bases, and the junction held 7 bases outside the gene matches. This CDR3 comprises 16 residues. Germline V CDR1 and CDR2: LNHNV, YYDKDF (reference sequence). CDR3 sequence reads: CATSRGSGQGVDEQFF. DNA for the CDR3: TGTGCCACCAGCAGAGGGTCGGGACAGGGGGTCGATGAGCAGTTCTTC.

The chain combines TRBV6-6 with TRBJ1-5; D perhaps matches TRBD1 (5 bases). V was shortened by 5 bases and J by 2 bases, with 10 bases between the two germline ends. The V gene's germline CDR1 is MNHNY and CDR2 SVGAGI (reference sequence). This CDR3 comprises 14 residues. The CDR3 loop reads CASSPTGGNQPQHF. CDR3 DNA: TGTGCCAGCAGTCCCACAGGAGGCAATCAGCCCCAGCATTTT.

V gene TRBV5-1 combines with J gene TRBJ1-1; D is undetermined. The CDR3 spans 13 residues. V lost 2 bases and J 4 bases, leaving 9 bases between the germline ends. CDR1 SGHRS and CDR2 YFSETQ come from the germline V gene. For the CDR3, the DNA is TGCGCCAGCAGCTTTAACAGCGGCACTGAAGCTTTCTTT. It is translated as CASSFNSGTEAFF.

V and J are TRBV6-2 or TRBV6-3 and TRBJ1-6; D may be TRBD1 (6 bases). Trimming removed 6 bases at V and 7 bases at J, with 22 bases between. The CDR3 is 17 residues long. The V gene's germline CDR1 is MNHEY and CDR2 SVGEGT. CDR3 DNA: TGTGCCAGCAGCCCCACCACTCGTGGGGGCGCGAATTCACCCCTCCACTTT. Translated, it gives CASSPTTRGGANSPLHF.

The chain links TRBV5-4 to TRBJ2-3, with a tentative D call TRBD2 (6 bases). V was cut by 0 bases and J by 4 bases, with 24 bases left in between. Per germline, CDR1 SGHNT and CDR2 YYREEE (reference sequence). The CDR3 loop spans 19 amino acids. CDR3: CASSLGGGVDTGNPDTQYF. The CDR3 nucleotides read TGTGCCAGCAGCTTGGGCGGAGGGGTGGACACAGGAAATCCAGATACGCAGTATTTT.

The chain has TRBV19 and TRBJ2-1; TRBD1 aligns across 7 bases. The CDR3 consists of 15 residues. Germline CDR1 and CDR2: LNHDA and SQIVND (reference sequence). V lost 6 bases to trimming and J lost 4 bases; unmatched junction nucleotides: 9. The CDR3 DNA reads TGTGCCAGTAGGAGAACAGGGGCCCAATACAATGAGCAGTTCTTC. Translating it yields CASRRTGAQYNEQFF.